The T cell receptor (beta chain) described here comes from a study of PD-1 blockade in classical Hodgkin lymphoma (dated by TCRdb to the early 2020s). For the wider study: Nivolumab dosing was 3 mg/kg intravenously every 2 weeks, continuing until either disease progression or unacceptable toxicity. To define a peripheral blood immune signature of response to PD-1 blockade in classical Hodgkin lymphoma, the study combined TCR beta sequencing with CyTOF. General study outcomes and caveats: Baseline TCR diversity was reported to be lower in newly diagnosed patients than in healthy donors, and even lower in relapsed/refractory patients. Lower diversity was seen in patients whose nivolumab began less than 1 year after ASCT, and these patients were left out of later analyses so that immune reconstitution would not confound the results. Trial patients achieving complete response had baseline diversity similar to newly diagnosed patients, whereas partial responders and progressors had significantly lower diversity. The study was restricted to a single clinical trial cohort, and the causes of repertoire differences, possibly disease activity or prior therapy, were left undefined. By C4D1, a significant rise was seen in CD4+ TCR diversity but not in CD8+ TCR diversity (p=0.0027 vs p=0.16), and the rise was most apparent among complete responders (p=0.02).

Genomic DNA was isolated using the Qiagen DNeasy kit from unsorted PBMCs as well as from negatively selected CD4+ and CD8+ fractions. Amplification of TCR beta CDR3 regions was done by immunoSEQ multiplex PCR with primers that anneal to V and J segments. Amplification bias was minimized using a synthetic immune receptor repertoire, and residual bias was removed computationally after sequencing. The published analysis was carried out like this. Custom Python scripts were used to quantify repertoire diversity as the Shannon entropy index. Unsorted, CD4+ and CD8+ repertoires were analyzed separately, except for combined analyses in which CD4+ and CD8+ sequences were merged in silico. A clone counted as expanded when the clone's frequency after treatment rose at least 2-fold relative to C1D1, and clones undetected at baseline were given a pseudocount of 0.5. Clones with 0 or 1 copy at C1D1 were defined as singleton clones, while clones with 2 or more copies were defined as non-singleton clones. By matching protein sequences in sorted samples from the same patient, clones expanded in unsorted samples were annotated as CD4+, CD8+ or unknown. Wilcoxon tests were applied to paired samples to test diversity changes from C1D1 to C4D1. Sourced from immuneACCESS, this table was stored by TCRdb with only in-frame sequences that have V and J called. A share of the clones is absent; for the studies checked, an unresolved V gene accounts for under half, and the remainder has no known explanation. V, J and clone size are taken as reported in that table, and D and trimming were inferred from the DNA itself. This sample is represented by tens of thousands of clones; roughly 90% of them were singletons. The ten largest clonotypes hold 20% to 30% of the sample.

This clone is a singleton in its sample. Its antigen has not been determined. No per-base quality is available; no much larger clone lies one base away. For this chain, trimming is 4 bases at the V end and 2 bases at the J end, and the number of junction bases without a gene match is 14. Per the germline V gene, SQVTM is the CDR1 and ANQGSEA is the CDR2. The CDR3 starts with the cysteine, ends with the phenylalanine, and has 18 residues. Only the CDR3 DNA stays, 54 bases, in frame from base 1. The label giving this sample's time point can be read as: cycle 4 day 1 (C4D1), after more than 5 weeks of nivolumab. Every trial patient had relapsed following autologous stem cell transplantation, and prior brentuximab vedotin exposure was what differed among cohorts A, B and C. The trial cohort comprised around 60 patients with relapsed/refractory classical Hodgkin lymphoma whose best overall responses were complete response, partial response or progressive disease. Trial patients were treated with single-agent nivolumab in the multi-cohort phase II CheckMate 205 trial. An independent review committee assessed best overall response by applying the 2007 International Working Group response criteria. Trial PBMCs were obtained immediately prior to nivolumab initiation (C1D1) and on therapy at cycle 2 day 1 and cycle 4 day 1. After peripheral blood was drawn into 8 mL Vacutainer Cell Preparation Tubes, PBMCs were isolated by centrifugation and then cryopreserved.

The rearranged segments are TRBV29-1 and TRBJ2-3; TRBD1 lines up with 11 middle nucleotides. This TCR derives from a human donor with classical Hodgkin lymphoma. The sequences come from peripheral blood mononuclear cells (PBMCs), collected before the fourth cycle of nivolumab. The DNA sequence is TGCAGCGTTGTCTCTTGGACAGGGGGCGAACTGAACACAGATACGCAGTATTTT. It is translated as CSVVSWTGGELNTDTQYF.